A single sample is the source of the 5 T cell receptor beta chains below, sequenced in a study of shared clonotypes between healthy human individuals (dated by TCRdb to the early 2020s). The library was produced with the immunoSEQ multiplex PCR assay. This immuneACCESS table, as held by TCRdb, lists in-frame sequences with V and J called but not all clones. Of the missing ones, under half trace to an unresolved V gene in checked studies; the others have no known cause. The table for this sample lists 650,000 to 800,000 clones; 55% to 75% of them were counted only once. The ten largest clones take up around 1.7% of the sample. Sequenced: memory CD4+ T cells sorted from blood. The cell subset or site label here, explained by the study, means: CD45RA-negative fraction. These receptor sequences come from a woman younger than 45 in good health.

The rearrangement uses TRBV9 and TRBJ2-5; 8 bases align to TRBD2. V was clipped by 4 bases and J by 6 bases; unmatched bases: 5. Germline V lookup: CDR1 SGDLS, CDR2 YYNGEE. This CDR3 is built from 13 residues. The CDR3: CASSPASGQTQYF. DNA for the CDR3: TGTGCCAGCAGCCCCGCTAGCGGGCAGACCCAGTACTTC.

The chain joins TRBV18 to TRBJ2-4; a possible D gene is TRBD2 (5 bases). The CDR3 covers 14 residues. Trimming took 3 bases from V and 2 from J, leaving 8 bases between them. CDR1 and CDR2 (germline): KGHSH, LQKENI. The DNA for the CDR3 is TGTGCCAGCTCACCCCCCGGGACCAAAAACATTCAGTACTTC. This sequence encodes CASSPPGTKNIQYF.

The chain uses TRBV28 and TRBJ1-5, with TRBD1 identical over 7 bases. The CDR3 loop spans 14 amino acids. The germline V gene encodes CDR1 MDHEN and CDR2 SYDVKM. J lost 6 bases, V lost 6 bases, and 8 bases had no gene match. CDR3 in amino acids: CASRVTGVGQPQHF. The CDR3 DNA follows: TGTGCCAGCAGAGTAACAGGGGTTGGTCAGCCCCAGCATTTT.

Notes on this clone: The same CDR3 arises from other DNA sequences in this sample as well. The chain joins TRBV5-1 to TRBJ2-1; TRBD2 matches 8 bases. This CDR3 region has 15 residues. Germline V gene sequence: CDR1 SGHRS, CDR2 YFSETQ. Trimming at V came to 3 bases and at J to 4 bases, leaving 6 bases not matched to a gene. The CDR3 nucleotides read TGCGCCAGCAGCTCGAGCGGGAGTTCTTACAATGAGCAGTTCTTC. Its protein is CASSSSGSSYNEQFF. The full variable domain, its missing parts supplied by reference TRBV5-1 and TRBJ2-1, is KAGVTQTPRYLIKTRGQQVTLSCSPISGHRSVSWYQQTPGQGLQFLFEYFSETQRNKGNFPGRFSGRQFSNSRSEMNVSTLELGDSALYLCASSSSGSSYNEQFFGPGTRLTVL.

V is TRBV11-2 and J is TRBJ1-3; TRBD1 matches at 8 bases. The J segment lost 4 bases and the V segment lost 5 bases, leaving 7 bases of the junction unmatched. The CDR3 consists of 15 residues. CDR1 and CDR2 from the germline V gene are SGHAT and FQNNGV. CDR3 loop: CASSADRGLGNTIYF. For the CDR3, the DNA is TGTGCCAGCAGCGCCGACAGGGGACTAGGAAACACCATATATTTT.